This entry lists 17 T cell receptor beta chains sequenced from one sample in a study of blood T cell repertoires in COVID-19. Measured with immunoSEQ multiplex PCR; TCRdb has only the in-frame clones, and not every one. The data hold approximately 250,000 clones, with 75% to 90% observed a single time. Source material: PBMCs or T cells enriched from blood (not recorded which). These receptors originate from a woman in her twenties or thirties with acute COVID-19.

The chain uses TRBV2 and TRBJ1-4; D gene ambiguous. Germline V gives CDR1 SNHLY, CDR2 FYNNEI. The CDR3 loop spans 14 amino acids. V was cut by 8 bases and J by 2 bases, with 12 bases left in between. The DNA of the CDR3 is TGTGCCAGCGTTGCGGCAGCCACTAATGAAAAACTGTTTTTT. This encodes CASVAAATNEKLFF.

The chain carries TRBV10-3 and TRBJ2-3, with TRBD2 as a possible D gene (6 bases). Trimming left V 6 bases short and J 1 base short, with 14 bases between. The CDR3 extends over 15 amino acids. The V gene's germline CDR1 is ENHRY and CDR2 SYGVKD. The CDR3 protein is CAISELAQGTDTQYF. The CDR3 coding sequence is TGTGCCATCAGCGAACTAGCCCAAGGCACAGATACGCAGTATTTT.

As DNA, the CDR3 is TGTGCCAGCAGTGAAGCTGATTCCTGGAAAACTAGGTACTTC. This translates into CASSEADSWKTRYF. The gene calls are TRBV6-1 and TRBJ2-7; possibly TRBD2 for D (5 bases). Trimming removed 0 bases from V and 12 bases from J, with 18 bases in between. CDR1 is MNHNS, CDR2 SASEGT, per germline. The CDR3 covers 14 residues.

The chain combines TRBV7-9 with TRBJ2-7, with a weak D call TRBD1 (6 bases). V shed 5 bases and J shed 7 bases, with 15 bases lying between them. The CDR3 loop spans 13 amino acids. Germline CDR1 is SEHNR and CDR2 is FQNEAQ (reference sequence). DNA of the CDR3: TGTGCCAGCAGCGTGAGGACAGATGAGGAGCAGTACTTC. It translates to CASSVRTDEEQYF. Drawing the rest from reference TRBV7-9 and TRBJ2-7, the complete variable domain is DTGVSQNPRHKITKRGQNVTFRCDPISEHNRLYWYRQTLGQGPEFLTYFQNEAQLEKSRLLSDRFSAERPKGSFSTLEIQRTEQGDSAMYLCASSVRTDEEQYFGPGTRLTVT.

The genes are TRBV19 and TRBJ1-3; D remains unclear. This CDR3 spans 15 amino acids. Trimming pared 5 bases from V and 0 bases from J, leaving 11 bases between. Germline V gene sequence: CDR1 LNHDA, CDR2 SQIVND (reference sequence). The chain's CDR3 is CASSSLTISGNTIYF. The DNA for the CDR3 is TGTGCCAGTAGTTCACTTACGATCTCTGGAAACACCATATATTTT.

The chain combines TRBV3-1 (or the pseudogene TRBV3-2) with TRBJ2-1; D ambiguous. V lost 1 base and J lost 5, with 6 bases in between. CDR1 and CDR2 from the germline V gene are LGHDT and YNNKEL (reference sequence). This CDR3 is built from 13 residues. CDR3 amino acids: CASSQGSDNEQFF. In nucleotides, the CDR3 is TGTGCCAGCAGCCAAGGGTCGGACAATGAGCAGTTCTTC.

The chain recombines TRBV9 with TRBJ1-3; no definite D call. Germline values: CDR1 SGDLS, CDR2 YYNGEE. There are 17 residues in the CDR3. The V end lost 0 bases, the J end lost 0 bases, and 13 bases lay between the germline ends. The CDR3 nucleotides are TGTGCCAGCAGCGTAGGATTGACGGGGAACTCTGGAAACACCATATATTTT. The encoded protein is CASSVGLTGNSGNTIYF. Looking up the rest from reference TRBV9 and TRBJ1-3 gives the full variable domain: DSGVTQTPKHLITATGQRVTLRCSPRSGDLSVYWYQQSLDQGLQFLIQYYNGEERAKGNILERFSAQQFPDLHSELNLSSLELGDSALYFCASSVGLTGNSGNTIYFGEGSWLTVV.

The V gene is TRBV6-1, the J gene TRBJ1-2; a weak D match, TRBD1 (6 bases). Germline CDR1 reads MNHNS; CDR2 reads SASEGT. There are 17 residues in the CDR3. The V end was cut by 3 bases, the J end by 3 bases, with 20 bases between. CDR3 sequence: CASSDPTGGRVYYGYTF. The CDR3 region has the DNA TGTGCCAGCAGTGATCCGACGGGGGGGCGCGTTTACTATGGCTACACCTTC.

The chain employs TRBV2 and TRBJ2-7, with 7 bases aligning to TRBD2. Germline CDR1 reads SNHLY; CDR2 reads FYNNEI. CDR3 size: 15 residues. With V trimmed by 2 bases and J by 6 bases, 10 bases remained unmatched. CDR3 bases: TGTGCCAGCAGTGAATCCTCAACTAGCGTTCTCGAGCAGTACTTC. Amino acid sequence: CASSESSTSVLEQYF.

V and J are TRBV5-1 and TRBJ2-1; D uncertain. The germline V and J ends were trimmed by 0 bases and 5 bases, with 9 bases remaining between them. Germline loops: CDR1 SGHRS, CDR2 YFSETQ. The CDR3 covers 14 residues. In DNA, the CDR3 is TGCGCCAGCAGCTTGGGACTCATGGACAATGAGCAGTTCTTC. Amino acids: CASSLGLMDNEQFF.

J is TRBJ2-7 and V is TRBV14; D is possibly TRBD2 (6 bases). Germline CDR1 and CDR2: SGHDN and FVKESK. V lost 2 bases and J lost 4, with 9 bases in between. The CDR3 runs 13 residues. The CDR3 region is CASSQTSRYEQYF. CDR3 bases: TGTGCCAGCAGCCAAACTAGCAGATACGAGCAGTACTTC.

The chain combines TRBV7-2 with TRBJ2-3, with 10 bases that match TRBD2. V trimming: 5 bases; J trimming: 6 bases; junction bases outside the gene matches: 8. The CDR3 totals 15 residues. The germline CDR1 and CDR2 sequences are SGHTA and FQGNSA. The CDR3 DNA reads TGTGCCAGCAGCCCTCAACTGACTAGCGGGGATACGCAGTATTTT. Translation: CASSPQLTSGDTQYF.

The V and J genes are TRBV3-1 (or the pseudogene TRBV3-2) and TRBJ2-1, with D hard to call. The V end lost 3 bases, the J end lost 9 bases, and 6 bases lay between the germline ends. This CDR3 region has 11 residues. Germline V gene lookup returns CDR1 LGHDT and CDR2 YNNKEL (reference sequence). The CDR3 loop reads CASSHPGEQFF. As DNA, the CDR3 is TGTGCCAGCAGCCACCCAGGTGAGCAGTTCTTC.

The chain recombines TRBV5-1 with TRBJ1-3; the D is unclear. Germline-derived CDR1 and CDR2 are SGHRS and YFSETQ. The CDR3 is 14 amino acids. With 0 bases removed from V and 1 base from J, the gap between germline ends came to 5 bases. For the CDR3, the DNA is TGCGCCAGCAGCTTGGGTCAATCTGGAAACACCATATATTTT. This sequence encodes CASSLGQSGNTIYF.

J is TRBJ2-7 and V is TRBV30; possibly TRBD2 for D (5 bases). The germline V gene has CDR1 GTSNPN and CDR2 SVGIG (reference sequence). The CDR3 length is 15 residues. Trimming left V 1 base short and J 2 bases short, with 15 bases between. Written as DNA, the CDR3 is TGTGCCTGGAGTGGGGCGGGCAGGTTCCCCTACGAGCAGTACTTC. Translated, it gives CAWSGAGRFPYEQYF.

The chain uses TRBV29-1 and TRBJ1-1; 9 nucleotides line up with TRBD1. The V segment lost 4 bases and the J segment 6 bases; nucleotides outside the gene matches: 9. Germline V gene sequence: CDR1 SQVTM, CDR2 ANQGSEA. There are 14 residues in the CDR3. The CDR3 nucleotides read TGCAGCGTTGCCGCCGGGACAGGGTTCGCTGAAGCTTTCTTT. Its translation: CSVAAGTGFAEAFF.

The chain carries TRBV10-3 and TRBJ2-2; possible D gene TRBD2, 6 bases. This CDR3 spans 14 amino acids. Germline V gene lookup returns CDR1 ENHRY and CDR2 SYGVKD. V was clipped by 8 bases and J by 4 bases, with 14 bases between them. CDR3 DNA sequence: TGTGCCATCCCCATCGGGACTCCCACCGGGGAGCTGTTTTTT. It yields the protein CAIPIGTPTGELFF.